Below, 6 T cell receptor beta chains from the same sample are listed, as sequenced in a study of T cells in Graves' hyperthyroidism and ophthalmopathy (dated by TCRdb to the late 2010s). The library came from multiplex PCR. TCRdb names Illumina HiSeq 2000 as the instrument used. Amplification of TCR beta CDR3 regions was carried out from RNA transcripts. The first round of RT-PCR for the TCR CDR3 was performed with the HTBI primer set and the Qiagen OneStep RT-PCR kit. TCRdb redid the processing of the public reads, applying fastp at Q25 and MiXCR, and retained in-frame beta chains. Entries are consolidated by CDR3 protein sequence, retaining the most common genes and DNA. This sample lists 560,000 or so distinct CDR3 sequences; just under 20% were detected once. The ten largest clones add up to roughly 47% of the sample. The sequenced sample consisted of blood. The receptor set was obtained from a man aged 35-49 years with Graves' ophthalmopathy.

This clonotype has at least ten counts. The genes are TRBV7-2 and TRBJ2-1, with a weak D call TRBD2 (6 bases). From germline, CDR1 is SGHTA and CDR2 FQGNSA. The CDR3 loop spans 15 amino acids. Trimming shortened V by 1 base and J by 4 bases, and 11 bases separated the two germline ends. CDR3 DNA: TGTGCCAGCAGCTTAGACGGGGGTCTGTACAATGAGCAGTTCTTC. Translated, it gives CASSLDGGLYNEQFF.

The table lists this clonotype with many counts. CDR3 protein: CAWSVKSGQGSIEAFF. CDR3 nucleotide sequence: TGTGCCTGGAGTGTAAAGTCGGGACAGGGGTCCATTGAAGCTTTCTTT. The chain joins TRBV30 to TRBJ1-1, with 10 bases identical to TRBD1. V lost 0 bases to trimming and J lost 7 bases; unmatched junction nucleotides: 11. The CDR3 totals 16 residues. CDR1 is GTSNPN and CDR2 is SVGIG in the germline V gene (reference sequence). Filled out from reference TRBV30 and TRBJ1-1, the complete variable domain reads SQTIHQWPATLVQPVGSPLSLECTVEGTSNPNLYWYRQAAGRGLQLLFYSVGIGQISSEVPQNLSASRPQDRQFILSSKKLLLSDSGFYLCAWSVKSGQGSIEAFFGQGTRLTVV.

The rearrangement links TRBV5-1 to TRBJ1-3; D may be TRBD1 (5 bases). This CDR3 has 15 amino acids. Germline V gene data show CDR1 as SGHRS and CDR2 as YFSETQ. Trimming stripped 3 bases from V and 1 base from J, with 11 bases between. In DNA form, the CDR3 reads TGCGCCAGCAGCTCTGACAGCTTGTCTGGAAACACCATATATTTT. Residues: CASSSDSLSGNTIYF.

The rearrangement joins TRBV19 to TRBJ1-5; 7 bases map to TRBD1. Germline-derived CDR1 and CDR2 are LNHDA and SQIVND (reference sequence). Germline trimming cut 7 bases from V and 2 bases from J; bases unmatched to any gene: 8. This CDR3 spans 15 amino acids. CDR3 bases: TGTGCCAGTACGTTACTAACAGGGGGCAATCAGCCCCAGCATTTT. It yields the protein CASTLLTGGNQPQHF. The complete variable domain, with remaining parts taken from reference TRBV19 and TRBJ1-5, reads DGGITQSPKYLFRKEGQNVTLSCEQNLNHDAMYWYRQDPGQGLRLIYYSQIVNDFQKGDIAEGYSVSREKKESFPLTVTSAQKNPTAFYLCASTLLTGGNQPQHFGDGTRLSIL.

A few counts support this clonotype. CDR3 sequence reads: CASIILGLAGGPFNEQFF. DNA of the CDR3: TGTGCCAGCATCATTCTCGGACTAGCGGGGGGCCCTTTCAATGAGCAGTTCTTC. The chain has TRBV12-3 or TRBV12-4 and TRBJ2-1, with TRBD2 matching over 14 bases. There are 18 residues in the CDR3. Trimming at V came to 7 bases and at J to 6 bases, leaving 14 bases not matched to a gene.

Details on this clonotype: At one end the junction does not follow the germline gene, possibly because of a read error. The chain combines TRBV11-2 with TRBJ1-6, with a possible D match to TRBD1 (5 bases). The CDR3 consists of 17 residues. Germline-derived CDR1 and CDR2 are SGHAT and FQNNGV. The CDR3 loop reads CASTLGAGTEDNSPLHF. CDR3 sequence (DNA): TGTGCCAGCACCTTAGGGGCCGGGACCGAAGATAATTCACCCCTCCACTTT.